The 19 T cell receptor beta chains listed next were all sequenced from one sample in a study of cytotoxic CD8 clonotypes in ibrutinib-treated CLL. Profiled with immunoSEQ multiplex PCR; TCRdb holds only in-frame clones, not every one. The sample lists 110,000 to 150,000 clones; around three quarters were seen once. The sequences come from PBMCs, collected after 12 months of ibrutinib treatment. The receptors stem from a human donor with chronic lymphocytic leukemia.

This clone turned up a few times. This CDR3 reads CAISTTSGGDNEQFF. For the CDR3, the DNA is TGTGCCATCAGTACCACTAGCGGGGGGGACAATGAGCAGTTCTTC. The rearrangement links TRBV10-3 to TRBJ2-1; TRBD2 aligns across 13 bases. V lost 5 bases to trimming and J lost 5 bases; unmatched junction nucleotides: 3. The CDR3 has 15 residues. Germline V gene data show CDR1 as ENHRY and CDR2 as SYGVKD.

This clone is termed large (0.1 to 1%). The genes are TRBV4-1 and TRBJ1-4; 8 bases line up with TRBD1. CDR1 is MGHRA and CDR2 is YSYEKL in the germline V gene. The CDR3 is 15 amino acids. Unmatched junction bases numbered 5, after V lost 4 bases and J lost 4 bases. The CDR3 spells CASSPEDRDNEKLFF. The CDR3 nucleotides are TGCGCCAGCAGCCCAGAGGACAGGGATAATGAAAAACTGTTTTTT.

The J gene is TRBJ1-2, the V gene TRBV6-5, with D unclear. This CDR3 contains 13 residues. Germline CDR1 and CDR2: MNHEY and SVGAGI. V dropped 3 bases and J dropped 8 bases, with 13 bases sitting between them. The CDR3: CASSYDGRAGYTF. The CDR3 nucleotides read TGTGCCAGCAGTTATGATGGGCGCGCGGGCTACACCTTC.

The chain has TRBV19 and TRBJ2-2, with D possibly TRBD1 on 6 matching bases. Germline assignment: CDR1 LNHDA and CDR2 SQIVND (reference sequence). This CDR3 comprises 14 residues. The V end was cut by 6 bases, the J end by 4 bases, with 12 bases between. CDR3: CASRPGAFTGELFF. The CDR3 DNA sequence: TGTGCCAGTAGACCAGGGGCGTTCACCGGGGAGCTGTTTTTT.

The rearrangement uses TRBV9 and TRBJ1-3; D not certain. The germline V gene encodes CDR1 SGDLS and CDR2 YYNGEE. The V gene lost 4 bases and the J gene lost 8 bases, with 13 bases spanning the gap. This CDR3 has 13 residues. CDR3 nucleotides: TGTGCCAGCAGCACCGGCTCTGTGGACACCATATATTTT. This encodes CASSTGSVDTIYF.

The chain combines TRBV18 with TRBJ2-7; maybe TRBD2 (5 bases). The length of the CDR3 is 13 residues. Trimming stripped 2 bases from V and 7 bases from J, with 12 bases between. Germline values: CDR1 KGHSH, CDR2 LQKENI. CDR3 DNA: TGTGCCAGCTCACCAACGAGGGAAGGGGAGCAGTACTTC. This encodes CASSPTREGEQYF.

A few counts support this clone. Other DNA sequences in the same sample also yield this CDR3. The chain links TRBV5-1 to TRBJ2-2, with unresolved D. This CDR3 comprises 15 residues. The germline V gene has CDR1 SGHRS and CDR2 YFSETQ. Deletions cut 1 base from V and 5 bases from J, with 12 bases between. CDR3 protein: CASSLSATGTGELFF. For the CDR3, the DNA is TGCGCCAGCAGCTTGAGTGCTACCGGGACCGGGGAGCTGTTTTTT.

The V gene is TRBV18, the J gene TRBJ1-1; D remains ambiguous. Germline lookup yields CDR1 KGHSH and CDR2 LQKENI. The CDR3 is 14 amino acids. The V end was cut by 5 bases, the J end by 1 base, with 11 bases between. Written as DNA, the CDR3 is TGTGCCAGCTCAGGAGGAGGCCCGAACACTGAAGCTTTCTTT. Translated, it gives CASSGGGPNTEAFF.

This clone was picked up a small number of times. The genes are TRBV19 and TRBJ2-3; D is possibly TRBD1 (6 bases). The CDR3 spans 15 residues. Trimming removed 5 bases at V and 0 bases at J, with 12 bases between. CDR1 is LNHDA, CDR2 SQIVND, per germline (reference sequence). The CDR3 region has the DNA TGTGCCAGTAGTTCACAGGGAGTTAGCACAGATACGCAGTATTTT. Translation: CASSSQGVSTDTQYF.

The chain links TRBV19 to TRBJ2-2, with 7 bases aligning to TRBD2. CDR3 length: 18 residues. The V gene end was trimmed by 4 bases and the J gene end by 1 base; junction bases not matched to a gene: 12. Germline lookup yields CDR1 LNHDA and CDR2 SQIVND (reference sequence). CDR3 residues: CASSTRGGSDVNTGELFF. CDR3 DNA: TGTGCCAGTAGTACGCGAGGCGGGAGTGACGTGAACACCGGGGAGCTGTTTTTT.

V is TRBV30 and J is TRBJ2-5; D remains unclear. Germline lookup yields CDR1 GTSNPN and CDR2 SVGIG (reference sequence). Trimming cost V 3 bases and J 5 bases, with 10 bases left between them. The CDR3 length is 12 residues. The CDR3 spells CAWSRLGETQYF. In nucleotides, the CDR3 is TGTGCCTGGAGCCGGCTTGGTGAGACCCAGTACTTC.

This clone was seen a few times. The CDR3 is CASSLSFGGVQETQYF. In DNA form, the CDR3 reads TGTGCCAGCAGCCTGAGTTTCGGGGGCGTACAAGAGACCCAGTACTTC. The gene calls are TRBV14 and TRBJ2-5; the D gene could be TRBD1 or TRBD2 (6 bases each). The CDR3 length is 16 residues. Germline V gene sequence: CDR1 SGHDN, CDR2 FVKESK. Trimming left V 4 bases short and J 2 bases short, with 17 bases between.

The chain recombines TRBV19 with TRBJ2-1; D not resolved. Per germline, CDR1 LNHDA and CDR2 SQIVND (reference sequence). This CDR3 has 15 amino acids. The V gene lost 0 bases and the J gene lost 6 bases, with 12 bases spanning the gap. This CDR3 is CASSIEARAVNEQFF. The CDR3 bases are TGTGCCAGTAGTATAGAAGCCCGCGCCGTCAATGAGCAGTTCTTC. The full variable domain, in which reference TRBV19 and TRBJ2-1 provide the parts outside the CDR3, is DGGITQSPKYLFRKEGQNVTLSCEQNLNHDAMYWYRQDPGQGLRLIYYSQIVNDFQKGDIAEGYSVSREKKESFPLTVTSAQKNPTAFYLCASSIEARAVNEQFFGPGTRLTVL.

The chain is built from TRBV28 and TRBJ1-5; tentatively, D is TRBD1 (5 bases). Germline V lookup: CDR1 MDHEN, CDR2 SYDVKM. The CDR3 covers 14 residues. V lost 7 bases and J lost 7, with 17 bases in between. The CDR3 here is CASTHTRDGQPQHF. CDR3 nucleotides: TGTGCCAGCACCCACACCAGGGATGGACAGCCCCAGCATTTT.

The sample holds one count of this clone. V usage is TRBV7-9 and J usage is TRBJ2-1; a weak D match, TRBD1 (5 bases). CDR1 SEHNR and CDR2 FQNEAQ come from the germline V gene (reference sequence). The CDR3 covers 13 residues. Trimming pared 3 bases from V and 4 bases from J, leaving 7 bases between. In nucleotides, the CDR3 is TGTGCCAGCAGCTTGACAGTATACAATGAGCAGTTCTTC. Its protein is CASSLTVYNEQFF. Supplemented by reference TRBV7-9 and TRBJ2-1, the full variable domain reads DTGVSQNPRHKITKRGQNVTFRCDPISEHNRLYWYRQTLGQGPEFLTYFQNEAQLEKSRLLSDRFSAERPKGSFSTLEIQRTEQGDSAMYLCASSLTVYNEQFFGPGTRLTVL.

Details on this clone: Its ends do not fully match the called genes, so a read error is possible. This rearrangement joins TRBV27 to TRBJ2-7; weak D call: TRBD1 (6 bases). The CDR3 extends over 14 amino acids. Germline-derived CDR1 and CDR2 are MNHEY and SMNVEV (reference sequence). The CDR3 region is CASSISRTAYEQYF. As DNA, the CDR3 is TGTGCCAGCAGTATATCACGGACAGCCTACGAGCAGTACTTC.

Concerning this clone: This same CDR3 is encoded by further DNA sequences in the sample. V is TRBV19 and J is TRBJ2-6, with 8 bases identical to TRBD1. V shed 10 bases and J 4 bases; nucleotides not matched to a gene: 6. Germline V gene data show CDR1 as LNHDA and CDR2 as SQIVND (reference sequence). This CDR3 comprises 14 residues. This chain's CDR3 is CATDRGGGANVLTF. The CDR3, as DNA: TGTGCCACCGACAGGGGCGGAGGGGCCAACGTCCTGACTTTC.

The chain joins TRBV5-4 to TRBJ2-5; 8 bases line up with TRBD1. CDR1 and CDR2 from the germline V gene are SGHNT and YYREEE (reference sequence). V lost 5 bases, J lost 5 bases, and 17 bases stayed unmatched. The CDR3 spans 17 residues. The CDR3 sequence is CASSKGGVTGGIETQYF. CDR3 DNA: TGTGCCAGCAGTAAAGGAGGAGTAACAGGGGGGATCGAGACCCAGTACTTC.

This clone was counted once. The gene calls are TRBV10-3 and TRBJ2-7, with 11 nucleotides matching TRBD2. The germline gives CDR1 ENHRY, CDR2 SYGVKD. V was pared by 3 bases and J by 5 bases, with 6 bases of the junction left unmatched. The CDR3 is made up of 15 amino acids. The CDR3 sequence: CAISDPGTSGDEQYF. In nucleotides, the CDR3 is TGTGCCATCAGTGATCCCGGGACTAGCGGTGACGAGCAGTACTTC.